These T cell receptor beta chains were read from a single sample in a study of neurological immune-mediated disorders. TCRdb passed the 5' RACE reads through MiXCR, listing each CDR3 protein once. The sample has around 49,000 distinct CDR3 sequences, about 12% seen once. The sequencing input was PBMCs. The receptors come from a male donor with HTLV-1-associated myelopathy (HAM/TSP). Both conserved end residues are part of each CDR3. D genes are given only for firm matches. A clone size is listed for some rows: how often the clone was seen (once, few, many), or a class if it is expanded.

D: NA
V: TRBV12-3/TRBV12-4
size: many
J: TRBJ1-1
DNA: TGTGCCAGCACCCCTCGCCGGGGGGTGGGTACTGAAGCTTTCTTT
CDR3: CASTPRRGVGTEAFF

D: NA
V: TRBV27
size: many
J: TRBJ1-6
DNA: TGTGCCAGCAGTCCCCCCGCACAACCCTCATTCCCCCTCCACTTT
CDR3: CASSPPAQPSFPLHF

D: NA
V: TRBV20-1
size: many
J: TRBJ2-3
DNA: TGCAGTGCTACTGGGGGGGGCAGCACAGATACGCAGTATTTT
CDR3: CSATGGGSTDTQYF

D: TRBD2
V: TRBV5-6
size: many
J: TRBJ2-1
DNA: TGTGCCAGCAGCTTGTTACGTAGCGGGGGAAACAATGAGCAGTTCTTC
CDR3: CASSLLRSGGNNEQFF

D: NA
V: TRBV9
size: many
J: TRBJ2-1
DNA: TGTGCCAGCAGCGTAGAAGCTCAATTTAGCTCCTACAATGAGCAGTTCTTC
CDR3: CASSVEAQFSSYNEQFF

D: TRBD2
V: TRBV20-1
size: many
J: TRBJ2-5
DNA: TGCAGTGCCCCCACCCAGGGACTAGCGGGGGTAGGGGAGACCCAGTACTTC
CDR3: CSAPTQGLAGVGETQYF

D: NA
V: TRBV7-8
size: many
J: TRBJ1-2
DNA: TGTGCCAGCAGCTTAGCGGTTGTGGGGGCTCATGGCTACACCTTC
CDR3: CASSLAVVGAHGYTF

D: NA
V: TRBV7-8
size: NA
J: TRBJ1-1
DNA: TGTGCCAGCAGCTTATTACGAGAGAGATGGGGGGCTAGTGAAGCTTTCTTT
CDR3: CASSLLRERWGASEAFF

D: TRBD2
V: TRBV2
size: many
J: TRBJ2-3
DNA: TGTGCCAGCACCCTCGGGAGGGAAGGGGATACGCAGTATTTT
CDR3: CASTLGREGDTQYF

D: NA
V: TRBV29-1
size: many
J: TRBJ2-5
DNA: TGCAGCCCCCCCTGGGCCCAAGAGACCCAGTACTTC
CDR3: CSPPWAQETQYF

D: NA
V: TRBV29-1
size: many
J: TRBJ2-1
DNA: TGCAGCGTCCGGGGGACAAAAGGGGATGAGCAGTTCTTC
CDR3: CSVRGTKGDEQFF

D: TRBD2
V: TRBV5-6
size: medium-sized
J: TRBJ2-1
DNA: TGTGCCAGCAGCTCGGGACTAGCAGTCGACAATGAGCAGTTCTTC
CDR3: CASSSGLAVDNEQFF

D: TRBD1
V: TRBV20-1
size: many
J: TRBJ2-1
DNA: TGCAGTGCTGTAGGACAGGGAATCGCGAGATCCTACAATGAGCAGTTCTTC
CDR3: CSAVGQGIARSYNEQFF

D: NA
V: TRBV20-1
size: many
J: TRBJ1-1
DNA: TGCAGTGCTAGAGATCGCAGGGGAAGTACTGAAGCTTTCTTT
CDR3: CSARDRRGSTEAFF

D: NA
V: TRBV25-1
size: many
J: TRBJ1-2
DNA: TGTGCCAGCAGTGAATTTCGGGAAGTTGGGGGCTACACCTTC
CDR3: CASSEFREVGGYTF

D: NA
V: TRBV5-1
size: many
J: TRBJ2-2
DNA: TGCGCCAGCAGCTTGGAAGGGCACACCGGGGAGCTGTTTTTT
CDR3: CASSLEGHTGELFF

D: NA
V: TRBV30
size: many
J: TRBJ2-3
DNA: TGTGCCTGGGGGAGCGGACCCACAGATACGCAGTATTTT
CDR3: CAWGSGPTDTQYF

D: TRBD1
V: TRBV20-1
size: many
J: TRBJ2-1
DNA: TGCAGTGCTAGAGTAGGGGGCGAGTCCTACAATGAGCAGTTCTTC
CDR3: CSARVGGESYNEQFF

D: TRBD1
V: TRBV2
size: many
J: TRBJ1-1
DNA: TGTGCCAGCAGTGTACAGGGGGAAGCTTTCTTT
CDR3: CASSVQGEAFF

D: NA
V: TRBV5-5
size: NA
J: TRBJ1-2
DNA: TGTGCCAGCAGCTTGTCATGGCAGCAGAAGTCGGGCTACACCTTC
CDR3: CASSLSWQQKSGYTF

D: NA
V: TRBV10-2
size: many
J: TRBJ2-7
DNA: TGCGCCAGCAGTGAGCTGGCGAATTCCGGGCCTCGAAGGTACGAGCAGTACTTC
CDR3: CASSELANSGPRRYEQYF

D: TRBD2
V: TRBV28
size: NA
J: TRBJ2-1
DNA: TGTGCCAGCCGACTAGCGGGGGGCCCACCCAATGCGCAGTTCTTC
CDR3: CASRLAGGPPNAQFF

D: NA
V: TRBV5-1
size: many
J: TRBJ2-5
DNA: TGCGCCAGCAGCTTGGTAGCGGCCCAAGAGACCCAGTACTTC
CDR3: CASSLVAAQETQYF

D: TRBD1
V: TRBV6-2/TRBV6-3
size: many
J: TRBJ1-1
DNA: TGTGCCAGCAGTTGGACAGGGGGAAAGAACACTGAAGCTTTCTTT
CDR3: CASSWTGGKNTEAFF

D: NA
V: TRBV4-3
size: many
J: TRBJ1-1
DNA: TGCGCCAGCAGCCTTTACAGGGAGAAAACGCTTGAAGCTTTCTTT
CDR3: CASSLYREKTLEAFF

D: NA
V: TRBV7-9
size: many
J: TRBJ1-5
DNA: TGTGCCAGCAGCTTAGACAGGGTCAATCAGCCCCAGCATTTT
CDR3: CASSLDRVNQPQHF

D: TRBD1
V: TRBV12-3/TRBV12-4
size: many
J: TRBJ1-1
DNA: TGTGCCAGCAGCAACCTACAGGGGCAAAACACTGAAGCTTTCTTT
CDR3: CASSNLQGQNTEAFF

D: TRBD1
V: TRBV10-2
size: NA
J: TRBJ1-2
DNA: TGCGCCAAAAAGCTGACAGGGGGCTATGGCTACACCTTC
CDR3: CAKKLTGGYGYTF

D: NA
V: TRBV25-1
size: NA
J: TRBJ2-3
DNA: TGTGCCAGCAGTGACGAGGTAGATACGCAGTATTTT
CDR3: CASSDEVDTQYF

D: NA
V: TRBV28
size: many
J: TRBJ1-2
DNA: TGTGCCAGCACTTCCTGGGGGGCACAGGACTATGGCTACACCTTC
CDR3: CASTSWGAQDYGYTF

D: NA
V: TRBV2
size: many
J: TRBJ2-5
DNA: TGTGCCAGCAGTGGGTACCGCGTGGAGACCCAGTACTTC
CDR3: CASSGYRVETQYF

D: NA
V: TRBV18
size: many
J: TRBJ2-1
DNA: TGTGCCAGCTCACCACTCGCTGGGTCGGGTCAGTCGAAGAGCCATGAGCAGTTCTTC
CDR3: CASSPLAGSGQSKSHEQFF

D: NA
V: TRBV29-1
size: many
J: TRBJ1-2
DNA: TGCAGCGTTGAACCCCGAGACAGATATGGCTACACCTTC
CDR3: CSVEPRDRYGYTF

D: TRBD2
V: TRBV6-1
size: many
J: TRBJ2-7
DNA: TGTGCCACCACTAGCGTCCTCTACGAGCAGTACTTC
CDR3: CATTSVLYEQYF

D: NA
V: TRBV3-1
size: NA
J: TRBJ2-4
DNA: TGTGCCAGCAGCCAAATACAGAACATTCAGTACTTC
CDR3: CASSQIQNIQYF

D: TRBD1
V: TRBV7-2
size: NA
J: TRBJ2-1
DNA: TGTGCCAGCAGTTTGGTTGGGACAGGGGGTAATGAGCAGTTCTTC
CDR3: CASSLVGTGGNEQFF

D: TRBD1
V: TRBV7-3
size: many
J: TRBJ1-6
DNA: TGTGCCAGCAGCCGCGGGACAGTTAATTCACCCCTCCACTTT
CDR3: CASSRGTVNSPLHF

D: NA
V: TRBV5-1
size: many
J: TRBJ2-3
DNA: TGCGCCAGCACCCCACAGTCGTCGGGAAACACAGATACGCAGTATTTT
CDR3: CASTPQSSGNTDTQYF

D: NA
V: TRBV28
size: many
J: TRBJ1-1
DNA: TGTGCCAGCATTACACCGGGACACATCACCACTGAAGCTTTCTTT
CDR3: CASITPGHITTEAFF

D: NA
V: TRBV12-3/TRBV12-4
size: many
J: TRBJ2-2
DNA: TGTGCCAGCAGTCCCCAGAGCTTCGGGGAGCTGTTTTTT
CDR3: CASSPQSFGELFF

D: NA
V: TRBV20-1
size: few
J: TRBJ2-1
DNA: TGCAGTGTTAGACGGGGGCAGCTAGCTGGCAATGAGCAGTTCTTC
CDR3: CSVRRGQLAGNEQFF

D: TRBD1
V: TRBV5-1
size: many
J: TRBJ2-7
DNA: TGCGCCAGCAGCTTATCCGGGACAGACTACTACGAGCAGTACTTC
CDR3: CASSLSGTDYYEQYF

D: TRBD1
V: TRBV10-3
size: many
J: TRBJ2-7
DNA: TGTGCCATCAGAAAACGGGACAGGATAAGTTACGAGCAGTACTTC
CDR3: CAIRKRDRISYEQYF

D: TRBD1
V: TRBV28
size: many
J: TRBJ2-7
DNA: TGTGCCAGCAGTTTTTTGGGACAGGGTTACGAGCAGTACTTC
CDR3: CASSFLGQGYEQYF

D: TRBD2
V: TRBV20-1
size: NA
J: TRBJ2-1
DNA: TGCAGTGCTATCCCACTAGCGGGGGCGTACAATGAGCAGTTCTTC
CDR3: CSAIPLAGAYNEQFF

D: NA
V: TRBV7-2
size: many
J: TRBJ2-7
DNA: TGTGCCAGCAGCTTGTTGGGGGGCGGTTCCTACGAGCAGTACTTC
CDR3: CASSLLGGGSYEQYF

D: NA
V: TRBV19
size: NA
J: TRBJ1-5
DNA: TGTGCCAGTAAGCGGGAAGGGGGTCAGCCCCAGCATTTT
CDR3: CASKREGGQPQHF

D: NA
V: TRBV7-9
size: NA
J: TRBJ1-5
DNA: TGTGCAAGCAGCACGGGGAACACCGATCAGCCCCAGCATTTT
CDR3: CASSTGNTDQPQHF

D: NA
V: TRBV7-8
size: many
J: TRBJ2-5
DNA: TGTGCCAGCAGCTTAGCAGAATACCAAGAGACCCAGTACTTC
CDR3: CASSLAEYQETQYF

D: NA
V: TRBV5-1
size: many
J: TRBJ2-7
DNA: TGCGCCAGCAGCTTGACCTTCTACGAGCAGTACTTC
CDR3: CASSLTFYEQYF

D: NA
V: TRBV20-1
size: many
J: TRBJ2-3
DNA: TGCAGTGTAGAATTACAGGGTAGGGCAGATACGCAGTATTTT
CDR3: CSVELQGRADTQYF

D: NA
V: TRBV6-2/TRBV6-3
size: many
J: TRBJ2-7
DNA: TGTGCCAGCAGTTACTCCAGCCCCTACGAGCAGTACTTC
CDR3: CASSYSSPYEQYF

D: NA
V: TRBV7-2
size: many
J: TRBJ2-5
DNA: TGTGCCAGCAGCACGACGGGGGCCCACCAAGAGACCCAGTACTTC
CDR3: CASSTTGAHQETQYF

D: TRBD2
V: TRBV7-2
size: many
J: TRBJ2-7
DNA: TGTGCCAGCAGCGAAGACAGCGGGGGCGTAACCTACGAGCAGTACTTC
CDR3: CASSEDSGGVTYEQYF

D: NA
V: TRBV7-6
size: many
J: TRBJ2-3
DNA: TGTGCCAGCAGCTTAGTTACCAGCCTGGCAGATACGCAGTATTTT
CDR3: CASSLVTSLADTQYF